One T cell receptor (beta chain) is described in this entry. This clone occurred a few times. Its antigen specificity is not known. Base qualities are not recorded, but no much larger clone differs from it by a single base. This sample is part of a study of blood T cell repertoires in COVID-19 (dated by TCRdb to about 2020). Turning to the overall study: Samples from collaborators originated in the United States, Italy and Spain and spanned both the acute and convalescent phases of COVID-19. Nearly every sample came with metadata listing a de-identified subject ID, COVID-19 status, age in years and sex. The prospective study material was composed of cDNA or gDNA derived from T cells, B-cell-depleted T cells, or PBMCs. Samples were obtained from the ongoing ImmuneRACE study (first 160 participants) and from about 1,300 subjects provided by 6 global collaborators. The repertoires were released in a freely available public database intended as a resource for research on the immune response to SARS-CoV-2. Where available, HLA class I and class II types were obtained from metadata supplied by the sample provider rather than from assay-based typing. The dataset comprised deeply sampled blood TCRbeta repertoires from subjects exposed to, actively infected with, or recovered from COVID-19. The study at large found these results: The amount of clinical and demographic metadata varied by source and participant and was provided uncurated.

TCRbeta CDR3 regions were amplified from genomic DNA by means of the immunoSEQ Assay, a bias-controlled multiplex PCR. On the authors' methods: The number of nucleated cells in each sample was estimated by amplification of reference gene primers within the assay. To quantify the absolute abundance of each unique TCRbeta CDR3 rearrangement, sequence reads were collapsed and filtered. For each sample, productive Simpson clonality was calculated as the square root of Simpson's diversity index across productive rearrangements. Drawn from immuneACCESS, this table holds only the in-frame rearrangements with V and J called that TCRdb kept. Clones are partly lost; checked studies trace under half to an unresolved V gene and leave the rest unexplained. V and J calls and clone size are given by that table; D and trimming were obtained from the DNA. The sample table holds 48,000 or so clones, of which 85% to 90% were seen once. The ten biggest clones cover less than 3% of the sample.

Sequences MNHEY (CDR1) and SVGAGI (CDR2) are obtained from the germline V gene. Trimming takes 5 bases off V and 1 base off J; junction bases not matched to a gene: 6. Reading from cysteine to phenylalanine, the CDR3 counts 15 amino acids. The read is trimmed to its CDR3 DNA, 45 bases read in frame from base 1. One collaborating source in Seattle enrolled patients while the patients were actively infected and followed the patients over time throughout the course of disease. Collaborating institutions collected whole blood in K2EDTA tubes following their own protocols. For TCRbeta analysis, collaborators shipped samples in one of three forms: frozen whole blood, isolated PBMCs, or DNA extracted from either of those sample types.

Sequences were obtained from peripheral blood. The chain uses TRBV6-5 and TRBJ1-2; TRBD1 lines up with 8 middle nucleotides. The sequence was collected from a woman at least 80 years old with COVID-19, enrolled during active disease. CDR3 region: CASSTQQGGNYGYTF. The bases are TGTGCCAGCAGTACCCAACAGGGGGGTAACTATGGCTACACCTTC.